This T cell receptor (beta chain) appears in the sequencing data of a study of blood T cell repertoires in COVID-19. Study overall: The United States, Italy and Spain supplied acute and convalescent COVID-19 samples. PBMCs, B-cell-depleted T cells, or T cells provided the cDNA or gDNA that made up the material.

CDR1 and CDR2 (germline): LGHDT, YNNKEL (reference sequence). The CDR3 spans 14 residues. V was clipped by 1 base and J by 7 bases, with 13 bases between them. In the original workflow: Amplification of reference gene primers was used by the study to estimate nucleated cell counts. Sequenced by immunoSEQ multiplex PCR; TCRdb stores in-frame clones only, minus some. V and J calls and clone size come straight from that table; D and trimming were deduced from the DNA. The sample consists of around 250,000 clones, about four fifths of them appearing once. In its sample, this clone was seen a few times. The clonotype comes from a man older than 75 with acute or convalescent COVID-19. The sample was peripheral blood. V usage is TRBV3-1 (or the pseudogene TRBV3-2) and J usage is TRBJ1-2; TRBD1 might be the D (6 bases). The CDR3 loop is CASSQGRGAAGYTF. CDR3 nucleotides: TGTGCCAGCAGCCAAGGCCGGGGGGCGGCTGGCTACACCTTC.